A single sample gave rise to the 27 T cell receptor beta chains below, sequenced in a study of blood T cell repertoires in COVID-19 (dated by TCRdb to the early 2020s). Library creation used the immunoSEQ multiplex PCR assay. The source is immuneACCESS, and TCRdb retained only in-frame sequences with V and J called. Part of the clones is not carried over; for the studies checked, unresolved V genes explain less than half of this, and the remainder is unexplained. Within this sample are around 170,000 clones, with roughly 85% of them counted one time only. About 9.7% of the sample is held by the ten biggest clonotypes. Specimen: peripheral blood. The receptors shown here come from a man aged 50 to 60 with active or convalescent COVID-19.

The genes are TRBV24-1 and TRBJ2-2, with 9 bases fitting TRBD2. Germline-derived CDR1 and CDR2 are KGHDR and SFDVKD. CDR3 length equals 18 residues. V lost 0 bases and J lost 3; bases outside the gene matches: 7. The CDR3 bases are TGTGCCACCAGTGATTTGGATTTGGGGACTAGCCACACCGGGGAGCTGTTTTTT. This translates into CATSDLDLGTSHTGELFF.

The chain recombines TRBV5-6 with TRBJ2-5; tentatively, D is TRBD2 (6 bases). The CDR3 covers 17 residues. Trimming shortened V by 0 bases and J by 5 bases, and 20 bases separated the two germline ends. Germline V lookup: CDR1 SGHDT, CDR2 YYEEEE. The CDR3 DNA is TGTGCCAGCAGCTTGGCTCACCCCGGTACAGGAGGGGAGACCCAGTACTTC. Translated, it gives CASSLAHPGTGGETQYF.

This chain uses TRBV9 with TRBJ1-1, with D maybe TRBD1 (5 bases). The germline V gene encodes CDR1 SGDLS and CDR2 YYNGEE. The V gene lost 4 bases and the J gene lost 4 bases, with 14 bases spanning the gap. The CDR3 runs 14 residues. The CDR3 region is CASSPRGGSTEAFF. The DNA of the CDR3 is TGTGCCAGCAGCCCCCGTGGGGGGAGCACTGAAGCTTTCTTT.

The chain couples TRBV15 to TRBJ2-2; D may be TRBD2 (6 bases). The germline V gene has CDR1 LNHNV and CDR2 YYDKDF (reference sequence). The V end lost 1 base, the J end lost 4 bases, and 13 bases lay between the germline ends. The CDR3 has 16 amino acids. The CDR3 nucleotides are TGTGCCACCAGCAGAGCGGGGGTCTGGGGCACCGGGGAGCTGTTTTTT. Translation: CATSRAGVWGTGELFF. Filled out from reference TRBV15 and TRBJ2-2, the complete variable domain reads DAMVIQNPRYQVTQFGKPVTLSCSQTLNHNVMYWYQQKSSQAPKLLFHYYDKDFNNEADTPDNFQSRRPNTSFCFLDIRSPGLGDTAMYLCATSRAGVWGTGELFFGEGSRLTVL.

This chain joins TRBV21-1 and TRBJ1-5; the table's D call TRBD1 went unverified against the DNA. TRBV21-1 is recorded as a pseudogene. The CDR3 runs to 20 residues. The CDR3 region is CASSSLQIGQKPYSNQPQHF. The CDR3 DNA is TGTGCCAGCAGCTCCCTTCAAATCGGACAGAAACCTTATAGCAATCAGCCCCAGCATTTT.

For the CDR3, the DNA is TGTGCCAGCAGCTTAATCTGCAGAGGCTATGGCTACACCTTC. Translating gives CASSLICRGYGYTF. This sequence joins TRBV7-3 and TRBJ1-2; no firm D call. Germline CDR1 reads SGHTA; CDR2 reads FQGTGA. Trimming took off 1 base at V and 4 bases at J, with 10 bases between the two ends. This CDR3 is built from 14 residues.

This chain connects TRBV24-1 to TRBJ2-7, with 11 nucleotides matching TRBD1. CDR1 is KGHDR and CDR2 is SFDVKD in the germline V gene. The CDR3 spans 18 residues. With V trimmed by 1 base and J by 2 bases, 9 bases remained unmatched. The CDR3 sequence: CATSDFETGTGGTYEQYF. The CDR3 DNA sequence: TGTGCCACCAGTGATTTTGAAACCGGGACAGGGGGGACCTACGAGCAGTACTTC.

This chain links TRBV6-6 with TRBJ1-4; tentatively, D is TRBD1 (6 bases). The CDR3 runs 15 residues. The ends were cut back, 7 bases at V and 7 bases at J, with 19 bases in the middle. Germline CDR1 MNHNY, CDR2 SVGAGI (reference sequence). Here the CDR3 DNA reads TGTGCCAGCAATTCGCAGACAGGTGGAGGTGAAAAACTGTTTTTT. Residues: CASNSQTGGGEKLFF.

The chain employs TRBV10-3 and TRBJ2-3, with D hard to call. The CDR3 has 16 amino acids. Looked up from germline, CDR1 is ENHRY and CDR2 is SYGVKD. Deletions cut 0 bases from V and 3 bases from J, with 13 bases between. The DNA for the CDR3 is TGTGCCATCAGTGAGTCAGTCAGCGTTCAAACAGATACGCAGTATTTT. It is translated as CAISESVSVQTDTQYF.

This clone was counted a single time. In DNA, the CDR3 is TGCAGCGTTGATTCGGCTAGCGGGGCGAACACCGGGGAGCTGTTTTTT. It encodes CSVDSASGANTGELFF. The gene calls are TRBV29-1 and TRBJ2-2; 9 bases match TRBD2. The ends lost 3 bases at V and 0 bases at J; junction bases unmatched: 5. The germline V gene encodes CDR1 SQVTM and CDR2 ANQGSEA. The CDR3 is made up of 16 amino acids.

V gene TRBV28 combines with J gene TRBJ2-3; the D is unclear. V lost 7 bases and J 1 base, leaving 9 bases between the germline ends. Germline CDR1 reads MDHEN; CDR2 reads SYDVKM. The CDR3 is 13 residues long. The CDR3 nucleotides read TGTGCCAGCAACCTAATAGGCACAGATACGCAGTATTTT. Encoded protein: CASNLIGTDTQYF.

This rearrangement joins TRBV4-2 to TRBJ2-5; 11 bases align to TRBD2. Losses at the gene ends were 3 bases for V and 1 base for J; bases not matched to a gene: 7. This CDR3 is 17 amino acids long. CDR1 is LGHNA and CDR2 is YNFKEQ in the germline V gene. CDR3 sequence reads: CASSQARLAGSQETQYF. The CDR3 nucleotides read TGTGCCAGCAGCCAGGCAAGACTAGCGGGGAGCCAAGAGACCCAGTACTTC.

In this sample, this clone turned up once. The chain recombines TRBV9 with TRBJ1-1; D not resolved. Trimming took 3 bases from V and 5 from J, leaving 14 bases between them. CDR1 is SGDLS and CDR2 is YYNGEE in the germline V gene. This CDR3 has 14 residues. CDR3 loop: CASSEEGGRTEAFF. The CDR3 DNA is TGTGCCAGCAGCGAAGAGGGAGGGAGGACTGAAGCTTTCTTT.

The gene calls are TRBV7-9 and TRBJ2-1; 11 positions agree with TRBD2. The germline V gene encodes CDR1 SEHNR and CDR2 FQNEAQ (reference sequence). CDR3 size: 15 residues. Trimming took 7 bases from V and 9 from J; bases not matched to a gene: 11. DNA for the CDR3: TGTGCCAGCACCATCTCGTTAGCGGGAGGGGGTGAGCAGTTCTTC. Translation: CASTISLAGGGEQFF.

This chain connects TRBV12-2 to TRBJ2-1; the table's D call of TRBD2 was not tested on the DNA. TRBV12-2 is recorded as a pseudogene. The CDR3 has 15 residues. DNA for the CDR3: TGTGCAAGTCGCTTAGCCCGGGGGGTATACAATGAGCAGTTCTTC. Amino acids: CASRLARGVYNEQFF.

CDR3 sequence (DNA): TGTGCCAGCAGCGAAGGAAGGGGCGGGACCAACAATGAGCAGTTCTTC. Residues: CASSEGRGGTNNEQFF. The chain couples TRBV7-2 to TRBJ2-1; a possible D gene is TRBD2 (6 bases). V lost 5 bases, J lost 5 bases, and 19 bases lay in between. The germline V gene has CDR1 SGHTA and CDR2 FQGNSA. This CDR3 region has 16 residues.

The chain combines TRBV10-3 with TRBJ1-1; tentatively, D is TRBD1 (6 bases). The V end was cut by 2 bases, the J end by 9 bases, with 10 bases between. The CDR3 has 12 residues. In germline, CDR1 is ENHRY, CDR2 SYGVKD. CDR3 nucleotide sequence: TGTGCCATCAGTGAGACGGACAGTAAAGCTTTCTTT. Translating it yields CAISETDSKAFF.

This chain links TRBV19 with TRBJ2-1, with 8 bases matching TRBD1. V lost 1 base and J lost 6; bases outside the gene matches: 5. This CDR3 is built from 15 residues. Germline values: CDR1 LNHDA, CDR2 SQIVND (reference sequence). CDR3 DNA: TGTGCCAGTAGTATAGTTAAAACAGGGGGCAATGAGCAGTTCTTC. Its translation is CASSIVKTGGNEQFF.

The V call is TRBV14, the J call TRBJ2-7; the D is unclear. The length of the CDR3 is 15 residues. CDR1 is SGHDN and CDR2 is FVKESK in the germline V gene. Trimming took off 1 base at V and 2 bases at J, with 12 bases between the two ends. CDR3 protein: CASSQGATTTYEQYF. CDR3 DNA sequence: TGTGCCAGCAGCCAAGGGGCGACCACAACCTACGAGCAGTACTTC.

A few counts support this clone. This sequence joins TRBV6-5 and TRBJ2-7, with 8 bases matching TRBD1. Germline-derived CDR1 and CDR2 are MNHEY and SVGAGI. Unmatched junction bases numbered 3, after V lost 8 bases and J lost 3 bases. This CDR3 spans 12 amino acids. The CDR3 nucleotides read TGTGCCAGCCGACAGGGGAACTACGAGCAGTACTTC. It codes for CASRQGNYEQYF.

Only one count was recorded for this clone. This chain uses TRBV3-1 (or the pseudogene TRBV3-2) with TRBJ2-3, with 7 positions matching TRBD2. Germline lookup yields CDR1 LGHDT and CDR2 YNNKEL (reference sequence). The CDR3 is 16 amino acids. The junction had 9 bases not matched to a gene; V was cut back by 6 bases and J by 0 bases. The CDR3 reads CASSQPAGISTDTQYF. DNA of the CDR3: TGTGCCAGCAGTCAACCAGCGGGGATAAGCACAGATACGCAGTATTTT.

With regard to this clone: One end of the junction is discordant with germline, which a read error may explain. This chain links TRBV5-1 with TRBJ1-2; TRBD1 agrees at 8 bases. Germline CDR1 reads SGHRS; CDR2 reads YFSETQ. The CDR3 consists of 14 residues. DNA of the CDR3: TGCGCCAGCAGCTTGGGACAGGGGAACTATGGCCACACCTTC. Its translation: CASSLGQGNYGHTF.

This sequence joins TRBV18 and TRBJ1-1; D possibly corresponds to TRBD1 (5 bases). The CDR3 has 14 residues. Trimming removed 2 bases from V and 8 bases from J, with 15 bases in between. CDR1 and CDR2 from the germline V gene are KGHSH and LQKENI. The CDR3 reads CASSPKGQDIEAFF. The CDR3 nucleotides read TGTGCCAGCTCACCAAAAGGGCAGGACATCGAAGCTTTCTTT.

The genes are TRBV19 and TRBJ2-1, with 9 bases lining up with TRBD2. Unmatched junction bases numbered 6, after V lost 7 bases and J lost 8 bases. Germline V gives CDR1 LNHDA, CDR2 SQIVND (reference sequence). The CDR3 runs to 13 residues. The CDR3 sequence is CASKREDSDEQFF. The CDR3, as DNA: TGTGCCAGTAAGCGGGAGGATAGCGATGAGCAGTTCTTC. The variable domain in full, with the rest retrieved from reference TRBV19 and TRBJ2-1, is DGGITQSPKYLFRKEGQNVTLSCEQNLNHDAMYWYRQDPGQGLRLIYYSQIVNDFQKGDIAEGYSVSREKKESFPLTVTSAQKNPTAFYLCASKREDSDEQFFGPGTRLTVL.

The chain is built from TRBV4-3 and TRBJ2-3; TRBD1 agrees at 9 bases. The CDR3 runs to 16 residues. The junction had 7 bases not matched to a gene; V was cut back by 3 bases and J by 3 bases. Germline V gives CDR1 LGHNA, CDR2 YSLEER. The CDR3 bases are TGCGCCAGCAGCCATTCGGGACAGGGTCAGACAGATACGCAGTATTTT. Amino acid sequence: CASSHSGQGQTDTQYF.

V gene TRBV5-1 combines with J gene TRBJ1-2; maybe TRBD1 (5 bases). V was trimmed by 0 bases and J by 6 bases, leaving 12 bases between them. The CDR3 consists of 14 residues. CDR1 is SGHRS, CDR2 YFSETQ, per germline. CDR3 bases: TGCGCCAGCAGCTTGGGCAGGGCATCCCATGGCTACACCTTC. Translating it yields CASSLGRASHGYTF.

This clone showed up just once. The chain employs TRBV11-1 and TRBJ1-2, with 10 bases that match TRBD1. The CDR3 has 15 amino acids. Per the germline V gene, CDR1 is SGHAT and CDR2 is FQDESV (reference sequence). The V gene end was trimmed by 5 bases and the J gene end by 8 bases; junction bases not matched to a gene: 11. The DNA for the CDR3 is TGTGCCAGCAGCCACAAGGCGACAGGGGGCATGGGCTACACCTTC. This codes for CASSHKATGGMGYTF.